Below are 2 T cell receptor beta chains sequenced from a single sample in a study of blood T cell repertoires in COVID-19 (dated by TCRdb to 2018 to 2020). Libraries were built with the immunoSEQ multiplex PCR assay. TCRdb limited this immuneACCESS table to in-frame rearrangements with V and J called. A share of clones is missing; checked studies link under half to unresolved V genes, and the rest is unexplained. Here the sample has 35,000 to 45,000 clones; roughly 75% occur a single time. The leading ten clones occupy about a sixth of the sample. Sequencing used peripheral blood. Source of these receptors: a man between 65 and 85 years old with acute or convalescent COVID-19.

This clone was recorded only once. The V call is TRBV24-1, the J call TRBJ2-1; 7 bases align to TRBD2. With 3 bases clipped from V and 8 bases from J, the junction kept 6 bases outside the gene matches. The CDR3 runs 14 residues. Germline lookup yields CDR1 KGHDR and CDR2 SFDVKD. In nucleotides, the CDR3 is TGTGCCACCAGTGATGACCGACTAGCTGATGAGCAGTTCTTC. Amino acid sequence: CATSDDRLADEQFF.

This clone showed up just a few times. The V and J genes are TRBV3-1 (or the pseudogene TRBV3-2) and TRBJ1-2; D might be TRBD1 (5 bases). Trimming stripped 1 base from V and 6 bases from J, with 12 bases between. Germline V CDR1 and CDR2: LGHDT, YNNKEL (reference sequence). The CDR3 length is 14 residues. The CDR3 region has the DNA TGTGCCAGCAGCCAAGCCGGACAATGGGATGGCTACACCTTC. Residues: CASSQAGQWDGYTF.